One sample yielded the 8 T cell receptor beta chains listed below, sequenced in a study of T cell changes during pregnancy in multiple sclerosis. Profiling relied on immunoSEQ multiplex PCR, and the TCRdb table lists in-frame clones only, not all of them. The sample records tens of thousands of clones, 93% being singletons. The specimen comprised CD8+ T cells from peripheral blood mononuclear cells, sampled in the third trimester of pregnancy. These receptors came from a female donor with multiple sclerosis, enrolled in a pregnancy study.

J is TRBJ2-3 and V is TRBV11-2, with TRBD1 matching over 7 bases. Germline V gene data show CDR1 as SGHAT and CDR2 as FQNNGV. The CDR3 is 17 amino acids. Losses at the gene ends were 5 bases for V and 2 bases for J; bases not matched to a gene: 13. In DNA, the CDR3 is TGTGCCAGCAGCGCTTCCACGACAGGGATCTTCACAGATACGCAGTATTTT. This codes for CASSASTTGIFTDTQYF.

The J gene is TRBJ2-7, the V gene TRBV15; perhaps TRBD2 as D (6 bases). The CDR3 covers 13 residues. V shed 1 base and J shed 7 bases, with 11 bases lying between them. Per the germline V gene, CDR1 is LNHNV and CDR2 is YYDKDF (reference sequence). The CDR3 DNA sequence: TGTGCCACCAGCAGAGGAGGCGGGACTGAGCAGTACTTC. It codes for CATSRGGGTEQYF.

On this clone itself: The sample holds other DNA sequences that translate to the same CDR3. The rearrangement links TRBV4-3 to TRBJ2-3; perhaps TRBD2 as D (5 bases). Per germline, CDR1 LGHNA and CDR2 YSLEER. The V gene lost 0 bases and the J gene lost 6 bases, with 10 bases spanning the gap. The CDR3 runs 14 residues. CDR3 sequence reads: CASSQDRSGDTQYF. DNA of the CDR3: TGCGCCAGCAGCCAAGATCGGTCGGGGGATACGCAGTATTTT.

CDR3 sequence reads: CATSPDREGWNYGYTF. CDR3 sequence (DNA): TGTGCCACCAGCCCGGACAGGGAGGGTTGGAACTATGGCTACACCTTC. The V gene is TRBV15, the J gene TRBJ1-2, with 8 bases matching TRBD1. In germline, CDR1 is LNHNV, CDR2 YYDKDF (reference sequence). Trimming cost V 5 bases and J 2 bases; bases outside gene matches: 10. The CDR3 has 16 residues.

The V and J genes are TRBV6-5 and TRBJ1-4; D ambiguous. The CDR3 loop spans 14 amino acids. The V and J ends lost 5 bases and 8 bases respectively, with 15 bases between them. From germline, CDR1 is MNHEY and CDR2 SVGAGI. The CDR3 DNA is TGTGCCAGCAGTCCCGGGGAGGTGGGGGAAAAACTGTTTTTT. Encoded protein: CASSPGEVGEKLFF.

This sequence joins TRBV11-1 and TRBJ2-7; D ambiguous. Deletions cut 5 bases from V and 1 base from J, with 3 bases between. Germline CDR1 SGHAT, CDR2 FQDESV (reference sequence). This CDR3 region has 11 residues. CDR3 protein: CASSQSYEQYF. The DNA of the CDR3 is TGTGCCAGCAGCCAGTCCTACGAGCAGTACTTC.

The chain is built from TRBV27 and TRBJ2-7, with TRBD1 identical over 9 bases. CDR1 and CDR2 from the germline V gene are MNHEY and SMNVEV (reference sequence). V was pared by 8 bases and J by 3 bases, with 5 bases of the junction left unmatched. There are 13 residues in the CDR3. The CDR3 nucleotides read TGTGCCAGCCGGGACAGGGTGAACTACGAGCAGTACTTC. It codes for CASRDRVNYEQYF.

CDR3 residues: CASSARQVMNYEQYF. The CDR3 coding sequence is TGTGCCAGCAGCGCCCGACAGGTGATGAACTACGAGCAGTACTTC. This sequence joins TRBV7-2 and TRBJ2-7; D might be TRBD1 (6 bases). V was pared by 5 bases and J by 3 bases, with 17 bases between. Germline-derived CDR1 and CDR2 are SGHTA and FQGNSA. This CDR3 comprises 15 residues.